What follows describes a single TCR beta chain. The target antigen is unknown. Specified treatment: oral pan-JAK inhibitor, 5-10 mg twice daily. Cell sorting on a FACSAria was used to separate CD4+ and CD8+ T cells from the PBMCs. In germline, CDR1 is SEHNR, CDR2 FQNEAQ (reference sequence). The CDR3 spans 14 residues. The V gene lost 5 bases and the J gene lost 4 bases, with 14 bases spanning the gap. Sequencing relied on a cDNA template that was reverse transcribed from extracted RNA. Produced via immunoSEQ multiplex PCR; TCRdb's table is partial and in-frame only. The table shows about 180,000 clones, with approximately 52% occurring only once. This sample was included in a study of CD8+ T cells in alopecia areata. Study context: Affected scalp percentage determined the severity score of treated patients.

Study outcomes and limitations: TCR sharing across patients was less clear than in mice, possibly HLA-related.

The specimen was CD4+ T cells sorted from blood, collected at approximately week 61, from a patient treated with tofacitinib. V and J are TRBV7-9 and TRBJ1-2; tentative D call: TRBD1 (5 bases). This TCR came from a human donor with alopecia areata. CDR3 DNA: TGTGCCAGCAGCACCCAAACAGGCTTCTATGGCTACACCTTC. It codes for CASSTQTGFYGYTF.